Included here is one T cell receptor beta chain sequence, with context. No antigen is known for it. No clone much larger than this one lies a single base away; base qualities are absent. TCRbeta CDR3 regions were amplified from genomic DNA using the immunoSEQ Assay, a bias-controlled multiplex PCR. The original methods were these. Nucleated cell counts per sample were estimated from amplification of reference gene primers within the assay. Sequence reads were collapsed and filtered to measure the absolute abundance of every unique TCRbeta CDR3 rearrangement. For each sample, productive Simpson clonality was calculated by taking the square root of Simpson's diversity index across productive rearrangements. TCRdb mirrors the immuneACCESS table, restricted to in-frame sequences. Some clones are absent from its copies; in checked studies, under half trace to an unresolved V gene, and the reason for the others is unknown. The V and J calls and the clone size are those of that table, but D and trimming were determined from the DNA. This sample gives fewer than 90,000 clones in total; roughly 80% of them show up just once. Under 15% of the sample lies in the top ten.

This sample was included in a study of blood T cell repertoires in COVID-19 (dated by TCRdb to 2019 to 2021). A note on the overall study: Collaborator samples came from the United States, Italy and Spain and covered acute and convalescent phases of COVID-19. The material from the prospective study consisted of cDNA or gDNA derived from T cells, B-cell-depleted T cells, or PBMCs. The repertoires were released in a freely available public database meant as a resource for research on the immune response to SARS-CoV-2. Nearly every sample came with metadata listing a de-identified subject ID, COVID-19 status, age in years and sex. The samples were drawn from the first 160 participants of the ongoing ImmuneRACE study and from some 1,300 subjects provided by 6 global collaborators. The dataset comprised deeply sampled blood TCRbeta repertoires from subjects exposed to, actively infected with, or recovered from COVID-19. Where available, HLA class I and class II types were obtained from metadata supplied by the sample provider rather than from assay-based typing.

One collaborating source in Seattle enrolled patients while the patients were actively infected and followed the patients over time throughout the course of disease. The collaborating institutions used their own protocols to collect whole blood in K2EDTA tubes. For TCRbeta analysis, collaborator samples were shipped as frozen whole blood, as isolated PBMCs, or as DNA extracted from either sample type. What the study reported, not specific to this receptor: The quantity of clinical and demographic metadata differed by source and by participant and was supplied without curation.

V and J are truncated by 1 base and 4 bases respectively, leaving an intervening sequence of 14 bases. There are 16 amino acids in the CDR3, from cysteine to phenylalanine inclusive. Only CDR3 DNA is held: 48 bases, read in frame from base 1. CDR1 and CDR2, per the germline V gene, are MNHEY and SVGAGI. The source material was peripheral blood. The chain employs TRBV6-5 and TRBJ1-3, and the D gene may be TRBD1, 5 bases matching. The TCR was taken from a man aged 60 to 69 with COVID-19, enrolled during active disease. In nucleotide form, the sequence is TGTGCCAGCAGTTACTTCCGGGGGGACTGGGGAAACACCATATATTTT. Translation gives CASSYFRGDWGNTIYF.